The 27 T cell receptor beta chains in this list originate from one sample, sequenced in a study of CD8+CD57+ T cells in acquired aplastic anemia. Template material for TCR beta VDJ and CDR3 profiling consisted of genomic DNA. Each CDR3 protein is one row after TCRdb ran MiXCR on the reads. The sample includes 250,000 to 300,000 distinct CDR3 sequences, approximately 56% of them seen just once. The material sequenced was sorted CD4+, CD8+, or CD8+CD57+ T cells (not recorded which) from PBMCs. The receptor source for this set is a human donor with severe aplastic anemia or a healthy control (not recorded which).

This clonotype occurred many times. This rearrangement joins TRBV7-8 to TRBJ2-7, with 10 bases identical to TRBD2. The CDR3 spans 15 residues. Unmatched junction bases numbered 8, after V lost 4 bases and J lost 5 bases. The germline gives CDR1 SGHVS, CDR2 FQNEAQ. The CDR3 nucleotides are TGTGCCAGCAGCTCACAAACTAGCGGGGAGAACGAGCAGTACTTC. It specifies CASSSQTSGENEQYF.

V gene TRBV9 combines with J gene TRBJ1-1; the D is unclear. The CDR3 is 13 amino acids. Looked up from germline, CDR1 is SGDLS and CDR2 is YYNGEE. V lost 0 bases and J lost 4, with 7 bases in between. CDR3 sequence: CASSVGQITEAFF. In DNA, the CDR3 is TGTGCCAGCAGCGTAGGGCAGATCACTGAAGCTTTCTTT.

J is TRBJ2-1 and V is TRBV7-2, with 10 bases lining up with TRBD2. This CDR3 is built from 15 residues. Trimming removed 5 bases from V and 5 bases from J; junction bases left unmatched: 6. The germline gives CDR1 SGHTA, CDR2 FQGNSA. The CDR3 bases are TGTGCCAGCAGCCCCCCCCTAGCGGGGGACAATGAGCAGTTCTTC. Its protein is CASSPPLAGDNEQFF.

To note about this clonotype: The germline gene is not matched at one end of the junction; a read error may be the cause. This chain joins TRBV19 and TRBJ1-5, with D perhaps matching TRBD1 (6 bases). CDR1 and CDR2 (germline): LNHDA, SQIVND (reference sequence). CDR3 size: 14 residues. CDR3 sequence: CANSTRGGRETQHF. The CDR3 nucleotides read TGTGCCAATAGTACGCGTGGGGGCAGGGAGACCCAGCATTTT.

The chain is built from TRBV7-3 and TRBJ2-7, with D perhaps matching TRBD2 (6 bases). The CDR3 is 14 amino acids. The germline CDR1 and CDR2 sequences are SGHTA and FQGTGA. V was trimmed by 5 bases and J by 3 bases, leaving 14 bases between them. The CDR3 coding sequence is TGTGCCAGCAGCGCTATTGGACTAAGCTACGAGCAGTACTTC. It yields the protein CASSAIGLSYEQYF.

There are many counts of this clonotype. The genes are TRBV10-3 and TRBJ2-1; D ambiguous. Germline CDR1 and CDR2: ENHRY and SYGVKD. The CDR3 is 11 amino acids. Trimming removed 3 bases at V and 8 bases at J, with 5 bases between. In nucleotides, the CDR3 is TGTGCCATCAGTGATATGGATGAGCAGTTCTTC. Protein sequence: CAISDMDEQFF.

V is TRBV7-8 and J is TRBJ1-6; D is perhaps TRBD1 (5 bases). V was shortened by 1 base and J by 7 bases, with 11 bases between the two germline ends. Germline values: CDR1 SGHVS, CDR2 FQNEAQ. The CDR3 has 15 amino acids. The CDR3 DNA reads as TGTGCCAGCAGCTTAGAAAGGGGTTTGAATTCACCCCTCCACTTT. Its protein product is CASSLERGLNSPLHF.

The chain joins TRBV6-1 to TRBJ2-6; TRBD2 is a possible D gene (5 bases). Germline CDR1 reads MNHNS; CDR2 reads SASEGT. The CDR3 length is 14 residues. The V gene lost 5 bases and the J gene lost 4 bases, with 9 bases spanning the gap. The CDR3 reads CASSYGGGANVLTF. For the CDR3, the DNA is TGTGCCAGCAGTTACGGCGGGGGGGCCAACGTCCTGACTTTC.

The table lists this clonotype with many counts. The chain uses TRBV24-1 and TRBJ2-1; tentative D call: TRBD1 (6 bases). CDR1 is KGHDR and CDR2 is SFDVKD in the germline V gene. Trimming removed 1 base at V and 0 bases at J, with 9 bases between. This CDR3 region has 16 residues. The CDR3 region has the DNA TGTGCCACCAGTGATTTTGGGGGCCGCTCCTACAATGAGCAGTTCTTC. Its translation: CATSDFGGRSYNEQFF.

This clonotype was seen repeatedly, ten times or more. The chain is built from TRBV24-1 and TRBJ2-3; TRBD2 might be the D (6 bases). V shed 9 bases and J shed 2 bases, with 20 bases lying between them. The CDR3 totals 16 residues. In germline, CDR1 is KGHDR, CDR2 SFDVKD. CDR3 in amino acids: CATAAAGSVNTDTQYF. CDR3 DNA sequence: TGTGCCACCGCAGCGGCGGGATCCGTTAACACAGATACGCAGTATTTT.

This clonotype is a singleton in its sample. V is TRBV7-8 and J is TRBJ2-7; the match to TRBD2 covers 7 bases. V gave up 5 bases and J gave up 5 bases; unmatched junction bases: 12. Per germline, CDR1 SGHVS and CDR2 FQNEAQ. There are 15 residues in the CDR3. The CDR3 bases are TGTGCCAGCAGCCGAGGTTTGGGCGGGAGCCACGAGCAGTACTTC. It encodes CASSRGLGGSHEQYF.

This chain connects TRBV7-9 to TRBJ1-3, with unresolved D. This CDR3 contains 14 residues. From germline, CDR1 is SEHNR and CDR2 FQNEAQ (reference sequence). Between the trimmed V and J ends, which lost 6 bases and 0 bases, there was a span of 9 bases. The CDR3: CASSSVASGNTIYF. In DNA form, the CDR3 reads TGTGCCAGCAGTTCCGTGGCCTCTGGAAACACCATATATTTT.

The chain carries TRBV24-1 and TRBJ2-7; TRBD1 agrees at 9 bases. Per the germline V gene, CDR1 is KGHDR and CDR2 is SFDVKD. V shed 9 bases, J shed 5 bases, and the junction held 13 bases outside the gene matches. The CDR3 has 15 amino acids. The CDR3 nucleotides read TGTGCCACCGGACAGGGGACGGGGGGCTTCAACGAGCAGTACTTC. Translated: CATGQGTGGFNEQYF.

The chain joins TRBV7-8 to TRBJ1-1, with D possibly matching TRBD1 (6 bases). Germline assignment: CDR1 SGHVS and CDR2 FQNEAQ. With 5 bases removed from V and 2 bases from J, the gap between germline ends came to 15 bases. CDR3 length: 15 amino acids. For the CDR3, the DNA is TGTGCCAGCAGCCCCAATACAGGGTTCAACACTGAAGCTTTCTTT. As protein: CASSPNTGFNTEAFF.

The CDR3 bases are TGTGCCAGCAGCTTAGTGGCGGACGAGCAGTACTTC. Amino acids: CASSLVADEQYF. This rearrangement joins TRBV7-6 to TRBJ2-7; D gene ambiguous. The CDR3 is 12 amino acids. Germline CDR1 reads SGHVS; CDR2 reads FNYEAQ. V lost 1 base, J lost 5 bases, and 6 bases lay in between. The full variable domain, completed using reference TRBV7-6 and TRBJ2-7, is GAGVSQSPRYKVTKRGQDVALRCDPISGHVSLYWYRQALGQGPEFLTYFNYEAQQDKSGLPNDRFSAERPEGSISTLTIQRTEQRDSAMYRCASSLVADEQYFGPGTRLTVT.

A note on this clonotype: A read error may account for a junction end that differs from germline. The rearrangement links TRBV20-1 to TRBJ2-7, with 9 bases fitting TRBD2. Looked up from germline, CDR1 is DFQATT and CDR2 is SNEGSKA (reference sequence). The CDR3 runs 13 residues. For the CDR3, the DNA is TGCAGTGCTAGAGCCAGCGGGGGGTACGAGCGGTGCTTC. As protein: CSARASGGYERCF.

The chain recombines TRBV20-1 with TRBJ1-5, with a possible D match to TRBD1 (5 bases). The V end was cut by 4 bases, the J end by 1 base, with 14 bases between. The germline gives CDR1 DFQATT, CDR2 SNEGSKA (reference sequence). The CDR3 is made up of 15 amino acids. The CDR3 region has the DNA TGCAGTGCTACGCTTGGCGCAGGGAGCAATCAGCCCCAGCATTTT. Its protein is CSATLGAGSNQPQHF.

The V call is TRBV7-8, the J call TRBJ2-7; TRBD2 matches 7 bases. Germline-derived CDR1 and CDR2 are SGHVS and FQNEAQ. V shed 1 base and J 2 bases; nucleotides not matched to a gene: 5. This CDR3 has 15 residues. The CDR3 region is CASSLGRRGTYEQYF. The CDR3 nucleotides are TGTGCCAGCAGCTTAGGGCGGCGGGGGACCTACGAGCAGTACTTC.

This chain uses TRBV20-1 with TRBJ1-1; TRBD1 agrees at 7 bases. Per germline, CDR1 DFQATT and CDR2 SNEGSKA (reference sequence). CDR3 length: 13 residues. Trimming cost V 5 bases and J 1 base; bases outside gene matches: 4. DNA for the CDR3: TGCAGTGCTGGGGACAGCGAGAACACTGAAGCTTTCTTT. It translates to CSAGDSENTEAFF.

This chain uses TRBV7-3 with TRBJ2-7; D gene uncertain. The CDR3 is 13 residues long. From germline, CDR1 is SGHTA and CDR2 FQGTGA. V was pared by 2 bases and J by 4 bases, with 9 bases between. The CDR3 bases are TGTGCCAGCAGCTTAGTCGGCCAGTACGAGCAGTACTTC. Translating gives CASSLVGQYEQYF.

This clonotype was recorded a few times. The chain joins TRBV29-1 to TRBJ2-3, with D possibly being TRBD2 (5 bases). Trimming pared 4 bases from V and 0 bases from J, leaving 8 bases between. The CDR3 has 13 residues. Germline-derived CDR1 and CDR2 are SQVTM and ANQGSEA. The CDR3 nucleotides read TGCAGCGTTGTTGGCGGGAGCACAGATACGCAGTATTTT. Translation: CSVVGGSTDTQYF.

This clonotype showed up just once. The rearrangement uses TRBV20-1 and TRBJ2-7; 11 bases fit TRBD1. Trimming took 0 bases from V and 3 from J; bases not matched to a gene: 1. Germline CDR1 reads DFQATT; CDR2 reads SNEGSKA (reference sequence). The CDR3 covers 14 residues. The CDR3: CSAREGQGVYEQYF. In DNA, the CDR3 is TGCAGTGCTAGAGAGGGACAGGGGGTCTACGAGCAGTACTTC.

This chain connects TRBV10-3 to TRBJ2-7; D gene unclear. CDR3 length: 12 residues. Germline V lookup: CDR1 ENHRY, CDR2 SYGVKD. Trimming removed 0 bases from V and 5 bases from J, with 5 bases in between. CDR3 in amino acids: CAISESGDEQYF. CDR3 sequence (DNA): TGTGCCATCAGTGAGTCTGGTGACGAGCAGTACTTC.

This chain uses TRBV20-1 with TRBJ2-5, with 9 bases matching TRBD1. Germline trimming cut 5 bases from V and 9 bases from J; bases unmatched to any gene: 10. Per the germline V gene, CDR1 is DFQATT and CDR2 is SNEGSKA (reference sequence). This CDR3 has 13 amino acids. This chain's CDR3 is CSARTGGLQPQYF. The DNA of the CDR3 is TGCAGTGCTCGTACAGGGGGCCTTCAGCCCCAGTACTTC.

This clonotype was detected once. The chain employs TRBV20-1 and TRBJ1-6; 9 bases map to TRBD1. The germline CDR1 and CDR2 sequences are DFQATT and SNEGSKA (reference sequence). After removal of 3 bases from V and 7 bases from J, the junction contained 4 bases not matched to a gene. This CDR3 region has 14 residues. CDR3 coding DNA: TGCAGTGCTAGTACCGGGACAGGGAATTCACCCCTCCACTTT. It specifies CSASTGTGNSPLHF.

This clonotype was seen only once. The chain carries TRBV10-2 and TRBJ2-1; D may match TRBD1 or TRBD2 (5 bases each). V lost 3 bases to trimming and J lost 4 bases, with 10 bases between them. There are 14 residues in the CDR3. Germline assignment: CDR1 WSHSY and CDR2 SAAADI. CDR3 protein: CASSDGAGYNEQFF. The CDR3 DNA sequence: TGCGCCAGCAGTGACGGGGCAGGGTACAATGAGCAGTTCTTC.

The rearrangement links TRBV7-6 to TRBJ2-5; no definite D call. The V and J ends lost 6 bases and 0 bases respectively, with 8 bases between them. Germline V gene sequence: CDR1 SGHVS, CDR2 FNYEAQ. This CDR3 has 13 residues. This CDR3 reads CASRPGNQETQYF. The CDR3 bases are TGTGCCAGCAGACCCGGAAACCAAGAGACCCAGTACTTC.